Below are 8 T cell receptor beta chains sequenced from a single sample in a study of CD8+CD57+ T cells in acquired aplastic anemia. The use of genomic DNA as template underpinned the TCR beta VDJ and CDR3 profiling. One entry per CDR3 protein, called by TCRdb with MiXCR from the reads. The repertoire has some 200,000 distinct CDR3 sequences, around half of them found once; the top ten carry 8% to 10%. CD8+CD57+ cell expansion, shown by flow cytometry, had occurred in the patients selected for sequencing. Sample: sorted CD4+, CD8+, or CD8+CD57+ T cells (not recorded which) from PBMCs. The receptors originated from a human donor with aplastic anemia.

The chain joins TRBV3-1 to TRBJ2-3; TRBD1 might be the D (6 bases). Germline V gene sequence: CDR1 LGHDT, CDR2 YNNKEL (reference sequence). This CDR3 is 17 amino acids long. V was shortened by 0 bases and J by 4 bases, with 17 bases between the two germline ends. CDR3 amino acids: CASSQDLGVRGADTQYF. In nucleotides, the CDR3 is TGTGCCAGCAGCCAAGATCTTGGTGTCAGGGGCGCAGATACGCAGTATTTT.

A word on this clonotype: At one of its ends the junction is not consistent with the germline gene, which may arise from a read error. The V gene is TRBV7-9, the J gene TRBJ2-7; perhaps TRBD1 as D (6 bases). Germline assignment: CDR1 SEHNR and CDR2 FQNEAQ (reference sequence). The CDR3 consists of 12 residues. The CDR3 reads CANSLQGYKQYF. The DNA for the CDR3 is TGTGCCAACAGCCTACAGGGATACAAGCAGTACTTC. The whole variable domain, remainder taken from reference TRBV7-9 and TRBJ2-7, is DTGVSQNPRHKITKRGQNVTFRCDPISEHNRLYWYRQTLGQGPEFLTYFQNEAQLEKSRLLSDRFSAERPKGSFSTLEIQRTEQGDSAMYLCANSLQGYKQYFGPGTRLTVT.

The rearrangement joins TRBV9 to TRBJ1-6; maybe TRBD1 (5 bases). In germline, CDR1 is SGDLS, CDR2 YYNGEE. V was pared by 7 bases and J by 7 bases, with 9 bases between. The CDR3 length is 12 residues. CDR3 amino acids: CASAGTNSPLHF. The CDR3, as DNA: TGTGCCAGCGCAGGGACGAATTCACCCCTCCACTTT.

The CDR3 coding sequence is TGTGCCAGCAGCTTAGGAAGCGGGACCACCGCGACCCAGTACTTC. Translated: CASSLGSGTTATQYF. The chain links TRBV7-6 to TRBJ2-5, with 7 bases lining up with TRBD2. CDR3 length equals 15 residues. Germline loops: CDR1 SGHVS, CDR2 FNYEAQ. V lost 1 base to trimming and J lost 7 bases; unmatched junction nucleotides: 9.

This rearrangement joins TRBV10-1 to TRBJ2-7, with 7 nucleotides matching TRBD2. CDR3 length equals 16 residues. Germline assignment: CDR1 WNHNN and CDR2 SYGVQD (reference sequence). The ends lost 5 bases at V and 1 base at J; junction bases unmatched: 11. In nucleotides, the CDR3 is TGCGCCAGCAGTACCGGGACTACAAACGGGTCCTACGAGCAGTACTTC. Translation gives CASSTGTTNGSYEQYF.

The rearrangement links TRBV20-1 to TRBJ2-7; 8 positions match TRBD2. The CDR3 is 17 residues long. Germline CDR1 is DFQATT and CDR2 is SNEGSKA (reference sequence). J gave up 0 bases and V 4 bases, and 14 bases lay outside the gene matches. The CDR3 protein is CSATDLGGGRSSYEQYF. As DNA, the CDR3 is TGCAGTGCTACCGATTTAGGAGGCGGGAGGAGCTCCTACGAGCAGTACTTC.

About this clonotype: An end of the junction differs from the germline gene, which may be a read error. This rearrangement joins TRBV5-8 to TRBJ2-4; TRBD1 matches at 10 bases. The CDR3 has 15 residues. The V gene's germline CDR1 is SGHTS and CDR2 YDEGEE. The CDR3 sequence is CASGFTGQGIGIQYF. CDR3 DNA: TGTGCCAGCGGCTTCACGGGACAGGGGATAGGCATTCAGTACTTC.

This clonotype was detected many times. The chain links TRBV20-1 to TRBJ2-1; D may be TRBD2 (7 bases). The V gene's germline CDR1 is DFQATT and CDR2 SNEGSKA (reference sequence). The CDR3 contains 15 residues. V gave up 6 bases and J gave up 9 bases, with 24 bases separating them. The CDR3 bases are TGCAGTGCCAAAACCCCATTCGGCGGGGGCGGTGAGCAGTTCTTC. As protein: CSAKTPFGGGGEQFF.